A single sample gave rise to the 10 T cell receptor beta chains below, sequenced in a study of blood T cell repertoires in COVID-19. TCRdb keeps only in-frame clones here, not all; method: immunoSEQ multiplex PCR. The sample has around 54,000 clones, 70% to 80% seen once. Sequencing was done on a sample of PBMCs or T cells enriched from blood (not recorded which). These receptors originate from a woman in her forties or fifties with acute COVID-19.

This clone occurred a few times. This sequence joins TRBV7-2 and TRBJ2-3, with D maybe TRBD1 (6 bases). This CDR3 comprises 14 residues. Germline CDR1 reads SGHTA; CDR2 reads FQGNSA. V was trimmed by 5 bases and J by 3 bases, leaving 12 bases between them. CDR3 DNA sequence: TGTGCCAGCAGCCCCAGGACAGAAACAGATACGCAGTATTTT. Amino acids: CASSPRTETDTQYF.

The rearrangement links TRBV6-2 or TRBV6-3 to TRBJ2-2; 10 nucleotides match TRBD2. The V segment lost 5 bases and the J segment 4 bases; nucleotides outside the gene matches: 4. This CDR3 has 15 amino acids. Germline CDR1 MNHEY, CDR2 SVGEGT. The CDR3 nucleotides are TGTGCCAGCAGTCTCGTAGCGGGGGGCACCGGGGAGCTGTTTTTT. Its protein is CASSLVAGGTGELFF.

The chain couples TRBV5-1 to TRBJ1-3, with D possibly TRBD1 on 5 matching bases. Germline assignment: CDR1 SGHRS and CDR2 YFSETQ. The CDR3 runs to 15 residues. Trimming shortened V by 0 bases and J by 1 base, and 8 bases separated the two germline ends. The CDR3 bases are TGCGCCAGCAGCTTGGTAGCAGGGTCTGGAAACACCATATATTTT. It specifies CASSLVAGSGNTIYF.

CDR3: CASSEPTSGGVSGANVLTF. In nucleotides, the CDR3 is TGTGCCAGCAGTGAGCCGACTAGCGGGGGCGTCTCTGGGGCCAACGTCCTGACTTTC. V usage is TRBV28 and J usage is TRBJ2-6; TRBD2 aligns across 12 bases. This CDR3 contains 19 residues. Germline V gene sequence: CDR1 MDHEN, CDR2 SYDVKM. Losses at the gene ends were 5 bases for V and 0 bases for J; bases not matched to a gene: 8.

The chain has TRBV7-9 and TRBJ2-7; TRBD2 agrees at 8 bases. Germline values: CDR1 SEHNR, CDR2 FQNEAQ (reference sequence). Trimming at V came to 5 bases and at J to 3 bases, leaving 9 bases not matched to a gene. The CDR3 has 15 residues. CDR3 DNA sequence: TGTGCCAGCAGCATGTCGGGACTAGGTGGCTACGAGCAGTACTTC. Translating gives CASSMSGLGGYEQYF. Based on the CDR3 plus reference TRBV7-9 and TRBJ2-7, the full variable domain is DTGVSQNPRHKITKRGQNVTFRCDPISEHNRLYWYRQTLGQGPEFLTYFQNEAQLEKSRLLSDRFSAERPKGSFSTLEIQRTEQGDSAMYLCASSMSGLGGYEQYFGPGTRLTVT.

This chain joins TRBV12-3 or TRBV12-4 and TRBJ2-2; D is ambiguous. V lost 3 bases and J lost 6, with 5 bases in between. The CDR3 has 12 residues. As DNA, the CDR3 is TGTGCCAGCAGTTTGTCTCCCGGGGAGCTGTTTTTT. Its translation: CASSLSPGELFF.

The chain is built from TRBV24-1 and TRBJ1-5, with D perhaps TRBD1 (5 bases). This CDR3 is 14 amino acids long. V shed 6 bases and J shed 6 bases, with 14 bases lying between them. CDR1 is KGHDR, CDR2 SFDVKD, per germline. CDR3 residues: CATSRQGNRQPQHF. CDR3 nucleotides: TGTGCCACCAGTCGGCAGGGAAATCGTCAGCCCCAGCATTTT.

The CDR3 protein is CASEAGDSYNEQFF. The CDR3 DNA is TGTGCCAGCGAGGCCGGGGACTCCTACAATGAGCAGTTCTTC. V gene TRBV6-5 combines with J gene TRBJ2-1, with D possibly matching TRBD2 (5 bases). With 8 bases removed from V and 0 bases from J, the gap between germline ends came to 11 bases. The CDR3 length is 14 residues. Germline lookup yields CDR1 MNHEY and CDR2 SVGAGI.

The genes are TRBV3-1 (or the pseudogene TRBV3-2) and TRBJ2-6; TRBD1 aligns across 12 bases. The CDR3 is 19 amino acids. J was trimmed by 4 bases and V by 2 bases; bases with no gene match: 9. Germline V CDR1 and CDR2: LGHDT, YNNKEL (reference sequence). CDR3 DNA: TGTGCCAGCAGCCAACCAAAGGGACAGGGGGCGGTAGGGGCCAACGTCCTGACTTTC. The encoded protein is CASSQPKGQGAVGANVLTF.

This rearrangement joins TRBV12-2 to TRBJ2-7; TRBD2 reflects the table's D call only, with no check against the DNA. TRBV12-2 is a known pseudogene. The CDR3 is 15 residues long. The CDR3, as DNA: TGTGCAAGTCGCTCCTCTACGCGGGGGGACTACGAGCAGTACTTC. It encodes CASRSSTRGDYEQYF.